The rows below give T cell receptor beta chains drawn from one sample of a study of regulatory T cells in long-lasting Graves disease. Each CDR3 protein is one row after TCRdb ran MiXCR on the multiplex PCR reads. The table shows some 460,000 distinct CDR3 sequences, with 16% occurring only once. A further study also used this sample, focusing on T cells in Graves' hyperthyroidism and ophthalmopathy.

Here the sequenced sample was peripheral blood mononuclear cells (PBMCs), taken at new diagnosis, from a patient treated with antithyroid drugs. The receptor source for this set is a man between 40 and 49 years old with Graves disease. CDR3s include the opening cysteine and the closing phenylalanine or tryptophan. The D gene is left open where the match is weak. Not all rows give a size; the values are once, few, many and, for expanded clones, a class.

NA | TRBV18 | NA | CASSPRDIPLGEQYF
many | TRBV2 | TRBD2 | CANHRGGRALF
NA | TRBV7-3 | TRBD2 | CASSLIAGGLDEQFF
many | TRBV6-9 | TRBD2 | CASSYTNPGLAYEQYF
NA | TRBV4-2 | TRBD2 | CASSQGVAGEQETQYF
few | TRBV15 | NA | CATSRESWFSEQFF
many | TRBV11-2 | NA | CASSLDRPQGSHEQYF
many | TRBV6-1 | NA | CASRWRAGDLRETQYF
few | TRBV7-2 | NA | CASSLGLTAPTQYF
few | TRBV28 | NA | CASTNIGGGDTEAFF
few | TRBV28 | NA | CASSPPRTGTLREQYF
few | TRBV4-1 | TRBD2 | CASTRLAGGFNEQFF
NA | TRBV18 | NA | CASSPPWTIYNEQFF
NA | TRBV4-1 | NA | CASSRSGTNSRSSYNEQFF
few | TRBV28 | TRBD2 | CARTLAGGPGELFF
many | TRBV6-9 | NA | CASSSLGSGELFF
few | TRBV9 | TRBD2 | CASSVVSGSKEQFF
many | TRBV13 | NA | CASSLKPRQETQYF
NA | TRBV24-1 | NA | CATSEKGTEAFF
many | TRBV28 | TRBD2 | CASSTAFAREEYNEQFF
many | TRBV6-5 | NA | CASSYSRGVDEQYF
many | TRBV20-1 | TRBD2 | CSASSGGGSERGTQYF